This T cell receptor (beta chain) was identified during a study of low-dose radiotherapy and immunotherapy resistance in tumors. This clonotype was recorded many times. Gene-specific TRAV and TRBV primers were used for first-strand cDNA, covering alpha and beta chains. PCR amplification of the TCRs was performed with Phusion for 20 PCR cycles, and it relied on a constant-region primer together with a V-primer adapter. From the reads, TCRdb called clonotypes with MiXCR, one entry per CDR3 protein. The sample has about 71,000 distinct CDR3 sequences, about a third seen once; the top ten hold approximately 12%. Time point denoted: before trial treatment. V lost 8 bases to trimming and J lost 9 bases; unmatched junction nucleotides: 17. The V gene's germline CDR1 is DFQATT and CDR2 SNEGSKA (reference sequence). The CDR3 is made up of 15 amino acids.

This TCR came from a female donor with ovarian cancer. V gene TRBV20-1 combines with J gene TRBJ2-5, with 11 bases aligning to TRBD2. Here the sequenced sample was PBMCs, taken before treatment. CDR3 DNA sequence: TGCAGTAGTAAACTAGCGGGGGAAGCCTCCGGGCCCCAGTACTTC. Amino acid sequence: CSSKLAGEASGPQYF.